One sample yielded the 27 T cell receptor beta chains listed below, sequenced in a study of regulatory and conventional T cells in RAG deficiency. Produced via immunoSEQ multiplex PCR; TCRdb's table is partial and in-frame only. This table holds about 9,400 clones, roughly 90% found once. Regulatory T cells were sorted from blood as CD4+ CD25-high CD127-low cells. The same data also went into a second study, on regulatory T cells. From that second work: Amplification used 52 TRBV primers and 13 TRBJ primers.

Sequencing was carried out using Tregs sorted from blood. The receptor set was obtained from a human donor in good health.

This chain joins TRBV5-1 and TRBJ2-3; 11 bases line up with TRBD2. Unmatched junction bases numbered 8, after V lost 0 bases and J lost 8 bases. The CDR3 is made up of 16 amino acids. Germline V gives CDR1 SGHRS, CDR2 YFSETQ. The CDR3 spells CASSLASGGIGATQYF. The CDR3 bases are TGCGCCAGCAGCTTGGCTAGCGGGGGGATAGGGGCTACGCAGTATTTT.

The J gene is TRBJ2-7, the V gene TRBV15; 8 bases agree with TRBD1. The germline V gene has CDR1 LNHNV and CDR2 YYDKDF (reference sequence). The CDR3 runs to 14 residues. The V and J ends lost 1 base and 6 bases, in that order; junction bases with no gene match: 5. The CDR3, as DNA: TGTGCCACCAGCAGAGCACAGGGGGTACGCGAGCAGTACTTC. As protein: CATSRAQGVREQYF. The full variable domain, rest sourced from reference TRBV15 and TRBJ2-7, is DAMVIQNPRYQVTQFGKPVTLSCSQTLNHNVMYWYQQKSSQAPKLLFHYYDKDFNNEADTPDNFQSRRPNTSFCFLDIRSPGLGDTAMYLCATSRAQGVREQYFGPGTRLTVT.

The chain uses TRBV18 and TRBJ2-7; 9 nucleotides agree with TRBD1. The CDR3 has 14 amino acids. From germline, CDR1 is KGHSH and CDR2 LQKENI. With V trimmed by 5 bases and J by 5 bases, 7 bases remained unmatched. The CDR3 here is CASSKYRGRDEQYF. In DNA form, the CDR3 reads TGTGCCAGCTCAAAGTACAGGGGGCGAGACGAGCAGTACTTC.

This chain connects TRBV2 to TRBJ2-7; D call uncertain. Germline V lookup: CDR1 SNHLY, CDR2 FYNNEI. V was clipped by 2 bases and J by 7 bases, with 9 bases between them. There are 12 residues in the CDR3. The CDR3 loop reads CASSEMSGEQYF. Here the CDR3 DNA reads TGTGCCAGCAGTGAAATGTCCGGAGAGCAGTACTTC.

V gene TRBV5-1 combines with J gene TRBJ1-1; tentative D call: TRBD1 (5 bases). The CDR3 consists of 14 residues. V lost 4 bases, J lost 1 base, and 11 bases lay in between. From germline, CDR1 is SGHRS and CDR2 YFSETQ. The CDR3 loop is CASSGLGPNTEAFF. The DNA for the CDR3 is TGCGCCAGCAGCGGACTGGGACCGAACACTGAAGCTTTCTTT.

This clone was recorded a few times. This chain links TRBV6-1 with TRBJ2-1; a weak D match, TRBD2 (6 bases). This CDR3 has 15 amino acids. The V gene lost 4 bases and the J gene lost 1 base, with 11 bases spanning the gap. Germline CDR1 MNHNS, CDR2 SASEGT. The CDR3 loop reads CASSVEGGSYNEQFF. CDR3 nucleotides: TGTGCCAGCAGTGTGGAGGGAGGATCCTACAATGAGCAGTTCTTC.

CDR3 sequence: CSVVTGPAMDTEAFF. In DNA, the CDR3 is TGCAGCGTAGTTACAGGGCCGGCCATGGACACTGAAGCTTTCTTT. This chain connects TRBV29-1 to TRBJ1-1; D is perhaps TRBD1 (6 bases). V gave up 6 bases and J gave up 3 bases, with 20 bases separating them. CDR1 SQVTM and CDR2 ANQGSEA come from the germline V gene. The CDR3 runs 15 residues.

The chain recombines TRBV5-4 with TRBJ2-1, with a possible D match to TRBD1 (6 bases). Deletions cut 7 bases from V and 6 bases from J, with 20 bases between. Per germline, CDR1 SGHNT and CDR2 YYREEE (reference sequence). The CDR3 is 15 residues long. This CDR3 reads CASVKGHDKGNEQFF. The DNA of the CDR3 is TGTGCCAGCGTAAAGGGACACGACAAGGGCAATGAGCAGTTCTTC.

The V gene is TRBV12-5, the J gene TRBJ1-2; D call uncertain. Trimming removed 3 bases from V and 1 base from J, with 21 bases in between. This CDR3 region has 18 residues. The germline V gene has CDR1 LGHNT and CDR2 FRNRAP. CDR3 sequence: CASGFFPPRLVDNYGYTF. The DNA for the CDR3 is TGTGCTAGTGGTTTCTTCCCCCCCCGATTAGTCGATAACTATGGCTACACCTTC.

V gene TRBV7-9 combines with J gene TRBJ1-1; no clear D gene. CDR3 length: 13 residues. V lost 3 bases and J lost 1, with 6 bases in between. Germline V lookup: CDR1 SEHNR, CDR2 FQNEAQ (reference sequence). CDR3 protein: CASSFDPNTEAFF. The CDR3 DNA sequence: TGTGCCAGCAGCTTTGATCCGAACACTGAAGCTTTCTTT. The full variable domain, its missing parts supplied by reference TRBV7-9 and TRBJ1-1, is DTGVSQNPRHKITKRGQNVTFRCDPISEHNRLYWYRQTLGQGPEFLTYFQNEAQLEKSRLLSDRFSAERPKGSFSTLEIQRTEQGDSAMYLCASSFDPNTEAFFGQGTRLTVV.

The J gene is TRBJ2-1, the V gene TRBV5-1, with TRBD1 matching 11 bases. Looked up from germline, CDR1 is SGHRS and CDR2 is YFSETQ. The CDR3 has 16 amino acids. V gave up 4 bases and J gave up 3 bases; unmatched junction bases: 6. CDR3 residues: CASSIGQGAFYNEQFF. CDR3 DNA: TGCGCCAGCAGCATTGGACAGGGGGCTTTCTACAATGAGCAGTTCTTC.

The chain carries TRBV10-3 and TRBJ1-3, with D perhaps TRBD1 (6 bases). The CDR3 has 16 residues. V shed 8 bases and J shed 0 bases, with 17 bases lying between them. Germline values: CDR1 ENHRY, CDR2 SYGVKD. CDR3 residues: CAIRGGGRASGNTIYF. The CDR3 nucleotides read TGTGCCATCCGTGGGGGGGGGCGCGCCTCTGGAAACACCATATATTTT.

CDR3 bases: TGTGCTAGTGGTCCGCGGGAGCTAACCTACAATGAGCAGTTCTTC. Translating gives CASGPRELTYNEQFF. The chain carries TRBV12-5 and TRBJ2-1, with 7 nucleotides matching TRBD2. V dropped 5 bases and J dropped 2; count of bases not matched to a gene: 6. The V gene's germline CDR1 is LGHNT and CDR2 FRNRAP. This CDR3 region has 15 residues.

The rearrangement joins TRBV19 to TRBJ1-2; unclear D gene. The V end was cut by 3 bases, the J end by 11 bases, with 19 bases between. Germline V lookup: CDR1 LNHDA, CDR2 SQIVND (reference sequence). The CDR3 is 14 residues long. CDR3: CASSILEAQRGYTF. CDR3 in DNA: TGTGCCAGTAGTATTTTAGAAGCACAGCGGGGATACACCTTC.

This chain joins TRBV9 and TRBJ2-5; 11 bases fit TRBD2. V lost 3 bases to trimming and J lost 4 bases; unmatched junction nucleotides: 5. Germline values: CDR1 SGDLS, CDR2 YYNGEE. This CDR3 contains 15 residues. In DNA form, the CDR3 reads TGTGCCAGCAGCGGAACTAGCGGGGGAGGAGAGACCCAGTACTTC. It encodes CASSGTSGGGETQYF.

This rearrangement joins TRBV5-4 to TRBJ2-7; the D gene is possibly TRBD1 (7 bases). V gave up 5 bases and J gave up 0 bases, with 15 bases separating them. The CDR3 sequence is 15 residues long. Looked up from germline, CDR1 is SGHNT and CDR2 is YYREEE (reference sequence). The CDR3 bases are TGTGCCAGCAGAATGGGGGGACAGAGCTCCTACGAGCAGTACTTC. It translates to CASRMGGQSSYEQYF.

CDR3 bases: TGTGCCAGCAGCTTAGGTAGCGGGGGGGCCTGGGAGCAGTTCTTC. Translated, it gives CASSLGSGGAWEQFF. J is TRBJ2-1 and V is TRBV7-9, with 11 bases identical to TRBD2. This CDR3 spans 15 amino acids. Germline-derived CDR1 and CDR2 are SEHNR and FQNEAQ (reference sequence). Trimming took 1 base from V and 10 from J; bases not matched to a gene: 6. The full variable domain, with the rest looked up from reference TRBV7-9 and TRBJ2-1, is DTGVSQNPRHKITKRGQNVTFRCDPISEHNRLYWYRQTLGQGPEFLTYFQNEAQLEKSRLLSDRFSAERPKGSFSTLEIQRTEQGDSAMYLCASSLGSGGAWEQFFGPGTRLTVL.

The CDR3 protein is CASSQDIQRGARETQYF. The DNA of the CDR3 is TGTGCCAGCAGCCAAGATATCCAGCGGGGGGCCAGAGAGACCCAGTACTTC. The chain carries TRBV4-2 and TRBJ2-5; 9 bases align to TRBD2. Trimming at V came to 0 bases and at J to 4 bases, leaving 9 bases not matched to a gene. This CDR3 is built from 17 residues. Germline-derived CDR1 and CDR2 are LGHNA and YNFKEQ.

The chain couples TRBV5-1 to TRBJ1-1; perhaps TRBD1 as D (5 bases). V lost 0 bases, J lost 1 base, and 10 bases lay in between. The CDR3 consists of 15 residues. From germline, CDR1 is SGHRS and CDR2 YFSETQ. Written as DNA, the CDR3 is TGCGCCAGCAGCTTGGGGGGCACCCAGAACACTGAAGCTTTCTTT. Translating it yields CASSLGGTQNTEAFF. Together with reference TRBV5-1 and TRBJ1-1, the CDR3 gives the full variable domain: KAGVTQTPRYLIKTRGQQVTLSCSPISGHRSVSWYQQTPGQGLQFLFEYFSETQRNKGNFPGRFSGRQFSNSRSEMNVSTLELGDSALYLCASSLGGTQNTEAFFGQGTRLTVV.

This clone was seen a handful of times. V and J are TRBV9 and TRBJ2-1, with 9 bases matching TRBD1. Unmatched junction bases numbered 10, after V lost 4 bases and J lost 8 bases. The CDR3 extends over 15 amino acids. Germline values: CDR1 SGDLS, CDR2 YYNGEE. The CDR3: CASSSRRTGVHEQFF. The CDR3 region has the DNA TGTGCCAGCAGCTCCCGTAGGACAGGGGTGCATGAGCAGTTCTTC.

The J gene is TRBJ1-1, the V gene TRBV6-6, with TRBD1 matching 7 bases. The germline V gene has CDR1 MNHNY and CDR2 SVGAGI (reference sequence). Trimming took 10 bases from V and 0 from J; bases not matched to a gene: 5. The CDR3 loop spans 13 amino acids. CDR3 residues: CATRGGMNTEAFF. The CDR3 nucleotides read TGTGCCACCAGGGGGGGTATGAACACTGAAGCTTTCTTT.

The chain recombines TRBV9 with TRBJ2-5; TRBD2 matches 12 bases. The V segment lost 5 bases and the J segment 5 bases; nucleotides outside the gene matches: 19. Per germline, CDR1 SGDLS and CDR2 YYNGEE. The CDR3 has 19 amino acids. The CDR3 loop reads CASSMGASGRALSSETQYF. The CDR3 region has the DNA TGTGCCAGCAGTATGGGGGCTAGCGGGAGGGCCTTGAGTTCTGAGACCCAGTACTTC.

J is TRBJ2-7 and V is TRBV9; 14 nucleotides agree with TRBD2. The CDR3 covers 18 residues. Germline loops: CDR1 SGDLS, CDR2 YYNGEE. V shed 3 bases, J shed 3 bases, and the junction held 11 bases outside the gene matches. The chain's CDR3 is CASSATSGGAGRVYEQYF. DNA for the CDR3: TGTGCCAGCAGCGCGACTAGCGGGGGGGCGGGTCGGGTCTACGAGCAGTACTTC.

This clone has just one count. V is TRBV7-6 and J is TRBJ1-1, with 7 bases aligning to TRBD1. CDR3 length: 18 amino acids. With V trimmed by 1 base and J by 0 bases, 11 bases remained unmatched. Per the germline V gene, CDR1 is SGHVS and CDR2 is FNYEAQ. The CDR3 is CASSLGMEGAQMNTEAFF. CDR3 nucleotide sequence: TGTGCCAGCAGCTTAGGCATGGAGGGGGCCCAGATGAACACTGAAGCTTTCTTT.

V gene TRBV18 combines with J gene TRBJ2-7, with a possible D match to TRBD1 (5 bases). Germline V lookup: CDR1 KGHSH, CDR2 LQKENI. The V and J ends lost 2 bases and 6 bases respectively, with 8 bases between them. This CDR3 comprises 12 residues. DNA of the CDR3: TGTGCCAGCTCACCAGGTAGGGGCGAGCAGTACTTC. This encodes CASSPGRGEQYF.

A few counts support this clone. V usage is TRBV5-5 and J usage is TRBJ1-2; 9 bases match TRBD1. This CDR3 has 18 amino acids. With V trimmed by 3 bases and J by 7 bases, 19 bases remained unmatched. The V gene's germline CDR1 is SGHKS and CDR2 YYEKEE (reference sequence). The CDR3 spells CASSSLTGGNKHVFGYTF. The CDR3, as DNA: TGTGCCAGCAGCTCCTTGACAGGGGGAAACAAACATGTCTTTGGCTACACCTTC.

The chain has TRBV7-8 and TRBJ2-7, with D hard to call. The ends were cut back, 5 bases at V and 2 bases at J, with 13 bases in the middle. The V gene's germline CDR1 is SGHVS and CDR2 FQNEAQ. This CDR3 comprises 14 residues. The CDR3 DNA reads TGTGCCAGCAGCAATGGGCCAGAAGCCTACGAGCAGTACTTC. Encoded protein: CASSNGPEAYEQYF.